These T cell receptor beta chains were read from a single sample in a study of shared clonotypes between healthy human individuals. Sequenced by immunoSEQ multiplex PCR; TCRdb stores in-frame clones only, minus some. Of hundreds of thousands of clones detected, roughly 96% appear once; the ten largest clones hold 0.11%. The sample comprised naive CD8+ T cells sorted from blood. These receptors were obtained from a woman in her thirties in good health. CDR3s leave out the opening cysteine and the closing phenylalanine or tryptophan. The D gene is left open where the match is weak.

d_call: NA
j_call: TRBJ1-1
v_call: TRBV9
cdr3_length: 11
cdr3_aa: ASSVGIGTEAF

d_call: NA
j_call: TRBJ1-1
v_call: TRBV7-9
cdr3_length: 11
cdr3_aa: ASSFTGSAEAF

d_call: NA
j_call: TRBJ1-2
v_call: TRBV27
cdr3_length: 11
cdr3_aa: VSRPGMGYGYT

d_call: NA
j_call: TRBJ2-1
v_call: TRBV7-2
cdr3_length: 13
cdr3_aa: ASSLIRDMYNEQF

d_call: TRBD1
j_call: TRBJ2-5
v_call: TRBV30
cdr3_length: 11
cdr3_aa: AWSAGGRETQY

d_call: TRBD1
j_call: NA
v_call: TRBV2
cdr3_length: 11
cdr3_aa: ASRDRGSYEQY

d_call: NA
j_call: TRBJ2-2
v_call: TRBV9
cdr3_length: 15
cdr3_aa: ASSVERGKGYTGELF

d_call: NA
j_call: TRBJ2-1
v_call: TRBV7-2
cdr3_length: 13
cdr3_aa: ASSSGPRSYNEQF

d_call: TRBD1
j_call: TRBJ1-4
v_call: TRBV4-1
cdr3_length: 13
cdr3_aa: ASSQVTGPYEKLF

d_call: NA
j_call: TRBJ2-7
v_call: TRBV27
cdr3_length: 12
cdr3_aa: ASSLRGRTYEQY

d_call: NA
j_call: TRBJ1-5
v_call: TRBV2
cdr3_length: 13
cdr3_aa: ASSVLGQGVQPQH

d_call: NA
j_call: TRBJ2-7
v_call: TRBV11-2
cdr3_length: 10
cdr3_aa: ASSLGYDEQY

d_call: NA
j_call: TRBJ2-7
v_call: TRBV7-6
cdr3_length: 14
cdr3_aa: ASSGLTGTSPYEQY

d_call: TRBD2
j_call: TRBJ2-7
v_call: TRBV7-2
cdr3_length: 13
cdr3_aa: ASSLAQGLVLEQY

d_call: NA
j_call: TRBJ1-4
v_call: TRBV28
cdr3_length: 13
cdr3_aa: ASTLEGATNEKLF

d_call: NA
j_call: TRBJ2-1
v_call: TRBV13
cdr3_length: 10
cdr3_aa: ASSLRDNEQF

d_call: NA
j_call: TRBJ2-3
v_call: TRBV9
cdr3_length: 13
cdr3_aa: ASSDSGRVTDTQY

d_call: NA
j_call: TRBJ1-3
v_call: TRBV7-7
cdr3_length: 15
cdr3_aa: ASSKNAGAASGNTIY

d_call: NA
j_call: TRBJ2-1
v_call: TRBV5-6
cdr3_length: 14
cdr3_aa: ASTPSGPKGLNEQF

d_call: TRBD2
j_call: TRBJ2-1
v_call: TRBV14
cdr3_length: 13
cdr3_aa: ASSQHRGLADEQF

d_call: TRBD1
j_call: TRBJ2-7
v_call: TRBV28
cdr3_length: 13
cdr3_aa: ASSFPRTGTYEQY

d_call: NA
j_call: TRBJ2-7
v_call: TRBV29-1
cdr3_length: 9
cdr3_aa: SVVAVDEQY

d_call: NA
j_call: TRBJ2-7
v_call: TRBV9
cdr3_length: 12
cdr3_aa: ASSANAGNYEQY

d_call: TRBD1
j_call: TRBJ2-1
v_call: TRBV7-9
cdr3_length: 10
cdr3_aa: ASSWTGNEQF

d_call: TRBD2
j_call: TRBJ2-7
v_call: TRBV15
cdr3_length: 13
cdr3_aa: ATSRGLAGAYEQY

d_call: TRBD1
j_call: TRBJ1-1
v_call: TRBV5-6
cdr3_length: 15
cdr3_aa: ASSSRDRALFRTEAF

d_call: NA
j_call: TRBJ2-1
v_call: TRBV27
cdr3_length: 13
cdr3_aa: ASSLVGGTYNEQF

d_call: NA
j_call: TRBJ2-1
v_call: TRBV9
cdr3_length: 10
cdr3_aa: ASSVEGGEQF

d_call: NA
j_call: TRBJ1-2
v_call: TRBV2
cdr3_length: 10
cdr3_aa: ARALGSGLGA

d_call: NA
j_call: TRBJ1-1
v_call: TRBV14
cdr3_length: 11
cdr3_aa: ASSSVVGGEAF

d_call: NA
j_call: TRBJ1-1
v_call: TRBV6-6
cdr3_length: 12
cdr3_aa: ASSYTKENTEAF

d_call: NA
j_call: TRBJ2-7
v_call: TRBV29-1
cdr3_length: 10
cdr3_aa: SVYEEDYEQY

d_call: NA
j_call: TRBJ2-1
v_call: TRBV5-6
cdr3_length: 11
cdr3_aa: ASSSEPDNEQF

d_call: TRBD2
j_call: TRBJ2-1
v_call: TRBV5-5
cdr3_length: 18
cdr3_aa: ASSLSYYSGRPPKQNEQF

d_call: NA
j_call: TRBJ1-2
v_call: TRBV7-9
cdr3_length: 11
cdr3_aa: ASASPDSYGYT

d_call: TRBD2
j_call: NA
v_call: TRBV29-1
cdr3_length: 13
cdr3_aa: SVEDAAGAGLEQY

d_call: NA
j_call: TRBJ1-5
v_call: TRBV28
cdr3_length: 14
cdr3_aa: ASSYVVGEGNQPQH

d_call: NA
j_call: NA
v_call: TRBV28
cdr3_length: 14
cdr3_aa: ASSTLEEHKAYEQY